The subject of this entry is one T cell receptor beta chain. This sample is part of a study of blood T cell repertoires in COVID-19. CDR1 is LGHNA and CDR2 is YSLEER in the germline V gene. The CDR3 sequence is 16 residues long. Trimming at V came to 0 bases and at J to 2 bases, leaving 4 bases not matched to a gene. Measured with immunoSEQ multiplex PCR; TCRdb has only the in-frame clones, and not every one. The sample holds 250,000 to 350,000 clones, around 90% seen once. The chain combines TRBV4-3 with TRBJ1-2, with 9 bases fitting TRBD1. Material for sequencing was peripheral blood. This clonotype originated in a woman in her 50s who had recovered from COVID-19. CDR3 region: CASSQEDRGSNYGYTF. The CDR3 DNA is TGCGCCAGCAGCCAAGAGGACAGGGGATCAAACTATGGCTACACCTTC.